Below, 25 T cell receptor beta chains from the same sample are listed, as sequenced in a study of beta chain features in type 1 diabetes. The isolated RNA, all of it, was reverse transcribed, so expressed TCRB transcripts were what got sequenced. TCRdb's table, derived via immunoSEQ multiplex PCR, lists solely in-frame clones and lacks some. This sample has 310,000 or so clones, with 8% to 13% found just once. What was sequenced was naive CD4+ T cells from blood. These receptors were obtained from a young woman in good health.

This clone has more than one count but fewer than ten. The chain is built from TRBV11-1 and TRBJ2-2; D is unresolved. In germline, CDR1 is SGHAT, CDR2 FQDESV (reference sequence). The CDR3 loop spans 12 amino acids. V dropped 6 bases and J dropped 6 bases, with 8 bases sitting between them. The CDR3 here is CASRKTAGELFF. CDR3 bases: TGTGCCAGCAGGAAAACGGCCGGGGAGCTGTTTTTT. Combining the CDR3 with reference TRBV11-1 and TRBJ2-2 gives the whole variable domain EAEVAQSPRYKITEKSQAVAFWCDPISGHATLYWYRQILGQGPELLVQFQDESVVDDSQLPKDRFSAERLKGVDSTLKIQPAELGDSAMYLCASRKTAGELFFGEGSRLTVL.

The chain uses TRBV12-5 and TRBJ2-5, with D unresolved. Germline CDR1 is LGHNT and CDR2 is FRNRAP. V was clipped by 6 bases and J by 6 bases, with 11 bases between them. The CDR3 sequence is 12 residues long. The DNA for the CDR3 is TGTGCTAGTGGGGCCGACTGGCAGACCCAGTACTTC. Translation gives CASGADWQTQYF.

A few counts support this clone. The rearrangement uses TRBV11-1 and TRBJ1-1, with D hard to call. The germline CDR1 and CDR2 sequences are SGHAT and FQDESV (reference sequence). Trimming left V 3 bases short and J 4 bases short, with 9 bases between. The CDR3 extends over 13 amino acids. CDR3 nucleotides: TGTGCCAGCAGCTTTACCGGGGTCACTGAAGCTTTCTTT. Residues: CASSFTGVTEAFF.

V is TRBV4-2 and J is TRBJ1-4; D call uncertain. Germline assignment: CDR1 LGHNA and CDR2 YNFKEQ. This CDR3 has 17 residues. The ends were cut back, 1 base at V and 0 bases at J, with 12 bases in the middle. The CDR3 sequence is CASSQGHGYATNEKLFF. The CDR3 DNA follows: TGTGCCAGCAGCCAAGGACACGGATATGCAACTAATGAAAAACTGTTTTTT.

This clone was picked up a small number of times. The chain is built from TRBV7-2 and TRBJ2-5; a weak D match, TRBD2 (6 bases). This CDR3 has 14 residues. The V gene's germline CDR1 is SGHTA and CDR2 FQGNSA. The V end lost 5 bases, the J end lost 6 bases, and 16 bases lay between the germline ends. The CDR3: CASSASGGPKTQYF. Written as DNA, the CDR3 is TGTGCCAGCAGCGCCTCTGGAGGGCCCAAGACCCAGTACTTC.

There are a few counts of this clone. The J gene is TRBJ2-5, the V gene TRBV11-2; D unclear. The CDR3 spans 16 residues. Per germline, CDR1 SGHAT and CDR2 FQNNGV. With 1 base removed from V and 1 base from J, the gap between germline ends came to 13 bases. CDR3 in amino acids: CASSLVAGSSQETQYF. DNA of the CDR3: TGTGCCAGCAGCTTAGTCGCAGGATCAAGCCAAGAGACCCAGTACTTC.

This chain connects TRBV27 to TRBJ2-7, with TRBD1 matching over 7 bases. Trimming removed 6 bases from V and 2 bases from J; junction bases left unmatched: 7. Germline loops: CDR1 MNHEY, CDR2 SMNVEV (reference sequence). The CDR3 contains 14 residues. CDR3 residues: CASSYRGSAYEQYF. Here the CDR3 DNA reads TGTGCCAGCAGCTACAGGGGTTCTGCCTACGAGCAGTACTTC.

The rearrangement links TRBV28 to TRBJ2-7; TRBD1 matches 10 bases. With V trimmed by 7 bases and J by 2 bases, 5 bases remained unmatched. This CDR3 has 14 amino acids. Germline V CDR1 and CDR2: MDHEN, SYDVKM. CDR3 sequence (DNA): TGTGCCAGCATTTCAGGGACAGGGGCCTACGAGCAGTACTTC. Its translation: CASISGTGAYEQYF. Full variable domain (remainder filled in from reference TRBV28 and TRBJ2-7): DVKVTQSSRYLVKRTGEKVFLECVQDMDHENMFWYRQDPGLGLRLIYFSYDVKMKEKGDIPEGYSVSREKKERFSLILESASTNQTSMYLCASISGTGAYEQYFGPGTRLTVT.

This clone was seen a few times. The genes are TRBV5-4 and TRBJ2-1; D may be TRBD1 (6 bases). Looked up from germline, CDR1 is SGHNT and CDR2 is YYREEE (reference sequence). Deletions cut 1 base from V and 9 bases from J, with 11 bases between. This CDR3 contains 13 residues. DNA of the CDR3: TGTGCCAGCAGCTTGACAGGGTCGGGTGAGCAGTTCTTC. It yields the protein CASSLTGSGEQFF.

J is TRBJ1-2 and V is TRBV6-6, with a possible D match to TRBD1 (5 bases). Germline CDR1 MNHNY, CDR2 SVGAGI (reference sequence). Between the trimmed V and J ends, which lost 4 bases and 0 bases, there was a span of 12 bases. This CDR3 comprises 15 residues. The CDR3 protein is CASSFRQLANYGYTF. The CDR3 DNA follows: TGTGCCAGCAGTTTCCGACAGTTAGCTAACTATGGCTACACCTTC.

This clone was counted between two and nine times. The V call is TRBV7-2, the J call TRBJ2-7, with TRBD1 matching over 9 bases. The germline V gene has CDR1 SGHTA and CDR2 FQGNSA. Trimming took 5 bases from V and 6 from J; bases not matched to a gene: 11. The length of the CDR3 is 15 residues. The CDR3 nucleotides are TGTGCCAGCAGCCCTATCCCGGGACAGGGTACCGAGCAGTACTTC. As protein: CASSPIPGQGTEQYF.

This clone was seen only a few times. The gene calls are TRBV5-1 and TRBJ1-1; 9 nucleotides line up with TRBD1. Per germline, CDR1 SGHRS and CDR2 YFSETQ. V shed 7 bases and J 5 bases; nucleotides not matched to a gene: 9. The CDR3 extends over 14 amino acids. Here the CDR3 reads CASRTGTGRTEAFF. The CDR3 nucleotides are TGCGCCAGCCGTACCGGGACAGGGCGTACTGAAGCTTTCTTT.

This clone turned up a few times. The gene calls are TRBV19 and TRBJ2-7; 8 positions match TRBD1. The length of the CDR3 is 15 residues. The V and J ends lost 3 bases and 4 bases, in that order; junction bases with no gene match: 8. Germline V gene sequence: CDR1 LNHDA, CDR2 SQIVND (reference sequence). The CDR3 loop is CASSMKAGGVYEQYF. CDR3 sequence (DNA): TGTGCCAGTAGTATGAAGGCAGGGGGCGTTTACGAGCAGTACTTC.

CDR3 sequence reads: CASSPIVDRASNEQFF. The CDR3 DNA follows: TGTGCCAGCTCACCAATCGTGGACAGGGCCTCTAATGAGCAGTTCTTC. This chain connects TRBV18 to TRBJ2-1; 8 bases align to TRBD1. Germline V CDR1 and CDR2: KGHSH, LQKENI. The CDR3 totals 16 residues. Trimming at V came to 2 bases and at J to 7 bases, leaving 10 bases not matched to a gene. Using reference TRBV18 and TRBJ2-1 for the parts outside the CDR3, the full variable domain is NAGVMQNPRHLVRRRGQEARLRCSPMKGHSHVYWYRQLPEEGLKFMVYLQKENIIDESGMPKERFSAEFPKEGPSILRIQQVVRGDSAAYFCASSPIVDRASNEQFFGPGTRLTVL.

The J gene is TRBJ1-5, the V gene TRBV4-3, with TRBD1 identical over 7 bases. CDR1 and CDR2 (germline): LGHNA, YSLEER. This CDR3 is built from 17 residues. V lost 0 bases, J lost 2 bases, and 7 bases stayed unmatched. The CDR3 is CASSQDATTGRNQPQHF. The CDR3 coding sequence is TGCGCCAGCAGCCAAGATGCCACGACAGGGCGCAATCAGCCCCAGCATTTT.

This clone was counted only a few times. The V gene is TRBV6-5, the J gene TRBJ2-2, with TRBD1 matching over 8 bases. With V trimmed by 5 bases and J by 6 bases, 8 bases remained unmatched. There are 15 residues in the CDR3. Looked up from germline, CDR1 is MNHEY and CDR2 is SVGAGI. CDR3 coding DNA: TGTGCCAGCAGTCAAACAGGGGGGTACGCCGGGGAGCTGTTTTTT. Translation: CASSQTGGYAGELFF.

This chain uses TRBV4-2 with TRBJ2-7; 10 bases are shared with TRBD2. CDR3 size: 16 residues. V was clipped by 0 bases and J by 2 bases; unmatched bases: 4. From germline, CDR1 is LGHNA and CDR2 YNFKEQ. As DNA, the CDR3 is TGTGCCAGCAGCCAAGATCGGACTAGCGGCACCTACGAGCAGTACTTC. Protein product: CASSQDRTSGTYEQYF.

This clone turned up a few times. The chain recombines TRBV25-1 with TRBJ2-5, with 8 bases matching TRBD1. CDR3 size: 14 residues. Germline V CDR1 and CDR2: MGHDK, SYGVNS. V gave up 2 bases and J gave up 6 bases; unmatched junction bases: 5. CDR3 protein: CASSEPGQGKTQYF. The CDR3 DNA is TGTGCCAGCAGTGAACCAGGACAGGGAAAGACCCAGTACTTC.

In its sample, this clone was seen a few times. The chain is built from TRBV11-2 and TRBJ2-5; tentative D call: TRBD1 (5 bases). The germline V gene encodes CDR1 SGHAT and CDR2 FQNNGV. The CDR3 loop spans 15 amino acids. V shed 1 base and J shed 4 bases, with 13 bases lying between them. The CDR3 protein is CASSLGTGRRETQYF. The DNA of the CDR3 is TGTGCCAGCAGCTTAGGTACAGGACGGAGAGAGACCCAGTACTTC.

This clone was observed a handful of times. The chain is built from TRBV15 and TRBJ2-7; TRBD2 aligns across 10 bases. V shed 4 bases, J shed 3 bases, and the junction held 3 bases outside the gene matches. The V gene's germline CDR1 is LNHNV and CDR2 YYDKDF (reference sequence). The CDR3 has 14 amino acids. This CDR3 reads CATSTVAGGYEQYF. CDR3 nucleotides: TGTGCCACCAGCACCGTAGCGGGGGGCTACGAGCAGTACTTC.

The chain is built from TRBV6-1 and TRBJ1-2; tentative D call: TRBD1 (6 bases). Trimming stripped 4 bases from V and 3 bases from J, with 15 bases between. There are 15 residues in the CDR3. Looked up from germline, CDR1 is MNHNS and CDR2 is SASEGT. The CDR3 nucleotides are TGTGCCAGCAGTGCCCGACAGGACTCATACTATGGCTACACCTTC. Amino acids: CASSARQDSYYGYTF.

This chain connects TRBV14 to TRBJ2-7; the match to TRBD2 covers 7 bases. The CDR3 spans 14 residues. V shed 4 bases, J shed 3 bases, and the junction held 6 bases outside the gene matches. Germline-derived CDR1 and CDR2 are SGHDN and FVKESK. The CDR3: CASSLRTRRYEQYF. DNA for the CDR3: TGTGCCAGCAGCCTAAGGACTAGACGCTACGAGCAGTACTTC. The entire variable domain, with the rest obtained from reference TRBV14 and TRBJ2-7, is as follows: EAGVTQFPSHSVIEKGQTVTLRCDPISGHDNLYWYRRVMGKEIKFLLHFVKESKQDESGMPNNRFLAERTGGTYSTLKVQPAELEDSGVYFCASSLRTRRYEQYFGPGTRLTVT.

The V and J genes are TRBV6-1 and TRBJ2-7, with 7 nucleotides matching TRBD1. Germline lookup yields CDR1 MNHNS and CDR2 SASEGT. The CDR3 is 15 amino acids. The ends lost 2 bases at V and 3 bases at J; junction bases unmatched: 7. For the CDR3, the DNA is TGTGCCAGCAGTGAAATTGGGACAGTCGGCTACGAGCAGTACTTC. Protein: CASSEIGTVGYEQYF.

This chain's CDR3 is CATSRGPSGSSDTQYF. Written as DNA, the CDR3 is TGTGCCACCAGCAGAGGTCCTAGCGGGAGTTCTGATACGCAGTATTTT. This rearrangement joins TRBV15 to TRBJ2-3; 10 bases agree with TRBD2. With 1 base clipped from V and 6 bases from J, the junction kept 7 bases outside the gene matches. The germline CDR1 and CDR2 sequences are LNHNV and YYDKDF (reference sequence). The CDR3 extends over 16 amino acids.

This clone was seen a few times. The genes are TRBV13 and TRBJ2-3; 7 bases are shared with TRBD2. The J segment lost 0 bases and the V segment lost 6 bases, leaving 6 bases of the junction unmatched. CDR3 length equals 15 residues. Germline lookup yields CDR1 PRHDT and CDR2 FYEKMQ (reference sequence). The chain's CDR3 is CASRAGTTSTDTQYF. The CDR3 DNA reads as TGTGCCAGCAGGGCCGGGACTACTAGCACAGATACGCAGTATTTT.